One T cell receptor beta chain is described in this entry. These data are taken from a study of blood T cells in healthy people across ages. It was with a sample-barcoded 5' primer and a J-beta primer mix that a second PCR of roughly 7 to 12 cycles was run. TCRdb redid the calling of the 5' RACE reads with MiXCR, one entry per CDR3 protein. This table holds about 1.4 million distinct CDR3 sequences, approximately 59% found once. CDR1 and CDR2 from the germline V gene are LGHDT and YNNKEL (reference sequence). This CDR3 is 14 amino acids long. This rearrangement joins TRBV3-1 to TRBJ2-5; weak D call: TRBD1 (6 bases). The J call is doubtful: the DNA matches TRBJ2-7 better. This receptor was obtained from a man younger than 30 in good health. The sequenced material came from blood. CDR3 coding DNA: TGTGCCAGCATCCCCTCCCGGACAGCCTACGAGCAGTACTTC. Its translation is CASIPSRTAYEQYF.